Presented here are 17 T cell receptor beta chains from one specimen sequenced in a study of blood T cells in healthy people across ages. With a J-beta primer mix and a sample-barcoded 5' primer, a second PCR ran about 6 to 11 cycles. A single record per CDR3 protein comes from TCRdb applying MiXCR to the 5' RACE reads. This table has some 1.7 million distinct CDR3 sequences, 28% appearing once. The material sequenced was blood. The receptors were gathered from a woman in her twenties or thirties in good health.

This clonotype was seen a handful of times. The genes are TRBV18 and TRBJ2-2; D gene ambiguous. The germline V and J ends were trimmed by 0 bases and 7 bases, with 6 bases remaining between them. CDR1 is KGHSH and CDR2 is LQKENI in the germline V gene. The CDR3 has 13 amino acids. CDR3 sequence (DNA): TGTGCCAGCTCACCACCAAGCATCGGGGAGCTGTTTTTT. The encoded protein is CASSPPSIGELFF.

This clonotype has just a few counts. The chain carries TRBV24-1 and TRBJ2-1; 7 bases fit TRBD1. The CDR3 runs 13 residues. The germline gives CDR1 KGHDR, CDR2 SFDVKD. The V segment lost 3 bases and the J segment 7 bases; nucleotides outside the gene matches: 2. CDR3 nucleotide sequence: TGTGCCACCAGTGATGCGGACAGGAATGAGCAGTTCTTC. Translating it yields CATSDADRNEQFF.

This chain links TRBV7-4 with TRBJ2-3; D is ambiguous. The CDR3 consists of 12 residues. Germline assignment: CDR1 SGHVT and CDR2 SQSDAQ. V was shortened by 7 bases and J by 2 bases, with 7 bases between the two germline ends. The CDR3, as DNA: TGTGCCAGCACTTCAGTCACAGATACGCAGTATTTT. This codes for CASTSVTDTQYF.

This clonotype was observed many times. This chain uses TRBV6-5 with TRBJ2-3, with TRBD1 as a possible D gene (7 bases). The CDR3 contains 16 residues. The V gene's germline CDR1 is MNHEY and CDR2 SVGAGI. The V and J ends lost 2 bases and 3 bases respectively, with 15 bases between them. The CDR3 coding sequence is TGTGCCAGCAGTTACCAAGGGACAGCGGGTACAGATACGCAGTATTTT. It yields the protein CASSYQGTAGTDTQYF.

CDR3 sequence (DNA): TGTGCCACCAGCAGAGACAGGGCTTATAGCAATCAGCCCCAGCATTTT. It is translated as CATSRDRAYSNQPQHF. This sequence joins TRBV15 and TRBJ1-5; weak D call: TRBD1 (5 bases). CDR3 length: 16 amino acids. V was clipped by 0 bases and J by 0 bases, with 9 bases between them. Germline lookup yields CDR1 LNHNV and CDR2 YYDKDF (reference sequence).

In its sample, this clonotype was seen a few times. V usage is TRBV6-2 or TRBV6-3 and J usage is TRBJ1-5; TRBD1 is a possible D gene (5 bases). Trimming shortened V by 6 bases and J by 3 bases, and 15 bases separated the two germline ends. Looked up from germline, CDR1 is MNHEY and CDR2 is SVGEGT. The CDR3 contains 15 residues. Here the CDR3 DNA reads TGTGCCAGCAGGCCCAAGGGACTTCCCAATCAGCCCCAGCATTTT. It specifies CASRPKGLPNQPQHF.

As for this clonotype: With a much larger clone just one base away, this may be a read error. The chain is built from TRBV29-1 and TRBJ1-2; D is uncertain. Germline V gene data show CDR1 as SQVTM and CDR2 as ANQGSEA. V dropped 7 bases and J dropped 8 bases, with 17 bases sitting between them. The CDR3 is 12 residues long. CDR3 sequence reads: CSGVAQIEGYTF. The CDR3 DNA reads as TGCAGCGGTGTAGCGCAGATAGAGGGCTACACCTTC.

This clonotype was counted only a few times. An end of the junction differs from the germline gene, which may be a read error. The V gene is TRBV5-1, the J gene TRBJ2-3, with no clear D. Germline V gene sequence: CDR1 SGHRS, CDR2 YFSETQ. The CDR3 extends over 15 amino acids. CDR3 amino acids: CASGLDEPRTDTQYF. CDR3 coding DNA: TGCGCCAGCGGCTTGGATGAGCCCCGCACAGATACGCAGTATTTT.

The CDR3: CSAGVIAVQETQYF. Written as DNA, the CDR3 is TGCAGTGCTGGGGTGATAGCGGTACAAGAGACCCAGTACTTC. This sequence joins TRBV20-1 and TRBJ2-5; TRBD2 might be the D (6 bases). The CDR3 spans 14 residues. The germline gives CDR1 DFQATT, CDR2 SNEGSKA (reference sequence). V dropped 5 bases and J dropped 2 bases, with 15 bases sitting between them.

Regarding this clonotype: Likely a read error: the CDR3 ends without its conserved phenylalanine or tryptophan. The chain recombines TRBV12-3 or TRBV12-4 with TRBJ2-4, with D unresolved. The better agreement between TRBJ2-7 and the DNA end casts doubt on the J call. The CDR3 extends over 11 amino acids. Here the CDR3 DNA reads TGTGCCAGCAGTTCCTTCTACGAGCAGTACTCC. Translated, it gives CASSSFYEQYS.

Ten or more counts support this clonotype. The chain employs TRBV3-1 and TRBJ2-7, with TRBD1 identical over 8 bases. V lost 8 bases to trimming and J lost 3 bases; unmatched junction nucleotides: 12. In germline, CDR1 is LGHDT, CDR2 YNNKEL (reference sequence). The CDR3 runs to 15 residues. This chain's CDR3 is CASRRGLALNYEQYF. CDR3 nucleotides: TGTGCCAGCCGCAGGGGGCTAGCCTTAAACTACGAGCAGTACTTC.

A note on this clonotype: The CDR3 ends on some other residue instead of the conserved phenylalanine or tryptophan, so this is likely a read error. The chain carries TRBV20-1 and TRBJ2-5; a possible D gene is TRBD2 (5 bases). Germline CDR1 reads DFQATT; CDR2 reads SNEGSKA (reference sequence). This CDR3 is 14 amino acids long. V was clipped by 3 bases and J by 1 base, with 12 bases between them. CDR3 bases: TGCAGTGCTAGTAGGTGGGAGCCCCAAGAGACCCAGTACGTC. Translating it yields CSASRWEPQETQYV.

This clonotype was picked up many times. The V gene is TRBV20-1, the J gene TRBJ1-5; 8 bases are a match to TRBD1. The germline gives CDR1 DFQATT, CDR2 SNEGSKA (reference sequence). The J segment lost 11 bases and the V segment lost 0 bases, leaving 6 bases of the junction unmatched. The CDR3 is 13 residues long. The DNA for the CDR3 is TGCAGTGCTAGAGACGGACAGGGTACGACCCAGCATTTT. Protein: CSARDGQGTTQHF.

J is TRBJ2-5 and V is TRBV5-1; 7 nucleotides match TRBD2. Per germline, CDR1 SGHRS and CDR2 YFSETQ. Trimming at V came to 10 bases and at J to 4 bases, leaving 13 bases not matched to a gene. The CDR3 sequence is 14 residues long. The CDR3 protein is CASAAEGGRETQYF. The CDR3 DNA is TGCGCCTCAGCGGCAGAGGGAGGGCGAGAGACCCAGTACTTC.

The chain couples TRBV20-1 to TRBJ2-1, with 8 bases identical to TRBD2. The J call may be in error: the DNA end matches TRBJ2-7 better. Germline V lookup: CDR1 DFQATT, CDR2 SNEGSKA (reference sequence). The CDR3 sequence is 16 residues long. The CDR3: CSARDGSGSWNNEQYF. The CDR3 bases are TGCAGTGCTAGAGATGGAAGCGGGAGTTGGAACAATGAGCAGTACTTC.

On this clonotype: It may be a read error: a sequence one base away is much more abundant. This chain links TRBV20-1 with TRBJ2-7, with TRBD1 identical over 9 bases. Germline V gene lookup returns CDR1 DFQATT and CDR2 SNEGSKA (reference sequence). The CDR3 totals 20 residues. V was clipped by 1 base and J by 9 bases; unmatched bases: 28. CDR3 bases: TGCAGTGCTAGAGGGGCCATGACGTCAGGGACAGGGAGTTCATGCGGATGGCAGTACTTC. This translates into CSARGAMTSGTGSSCGWQYF.

The genes are TRBV7-2 and TRBJ2-4; 12 nucleotides line up with TRBD2. The J call may be in error: the DNA end matches TRBJ2-7 better. Per germline, CDR1 SGHTA and CDR2 FQGNSA. CDR3 length: 17 amino acids. The CDR3 here is CASVTGLAGGLGHEQYF. The CDR3 nucleotides are TGTGCCAGCGTAACGGGGCTAGCGGGAGGGCTTGGCCACGAGCAGTACTTC.